This record looks at one T cell receptor beta chain sequence and its context. Its antigen target is currently unknown. Within one base of it there is no much larger clone, and no base qualities were kept. As encoded in the germline V gene (reference sequence), CDR1 is SEHNR while CDR2 is FQNEAQ. V gives up 5 bases and J gives up 3 bases, and the segment between their germline ends measures 8 bases. From the cysteine up to the phenylalanine, the CDR3 has a length of 12 residues. Only the CDR3 DNA is retained, 36 bases long and in frame from the first base. The intended sense of this specimen's time point label: individuals recovered from natural SARS-CoV-2 infection. The immunoSEQ Assay was the method used to sequence TCRbeta CDR3 regions. After extraction, genomic DNA underwent amplification by bias-controlled multiplex PCR, followed by high-throughput sequencing. Under the source paper's analysis protocol: Collapsing and filtering of sequences were performed to quantify the absolute abundance of each unique TCRbeta CDR3 region. T cell fraction was estimated by normalizing TCRbeta template counts to usable DNA, which was measured by amplifying reference genes present in all nucleated cells. Repertoire TCRs were annotated as SARS-CoV-2-specific when V gene, CDR3 amino acid sequence and J gene were exactly matched to a known reactive TCR set. The reference SARS-CoV-2 TCR set was obtained from MIRA and was filtered for enrichment in COVID-19-positive ImmuneCODE repertoires, whereby public or cross-reactive TCRs were removed. Drawing on the MIRA antigens, annotated TCRs were analysed further at the level of specific ORF or position within ORF. Breadth was defined as annotated unique rearrangements over total unique productive rearrangements; depth was the summed frequency of those rearrangements. Two-sided Wilcoxon rank-sum tests were used to compare TCR breadth between groups. TCRdb's version of the immuneACCESS table is confined to in-frame rearrangements and falls short of the full clone set. An unresolved V gene accounts for under half of the shortfall where checked; the remainder is of unknown origin. The D gene and trimming were derived from the DNA, and the V and J assignments and clone size from that table. The sample has roughly 180,000 clones on record, about 83% of them singletons. Of the sample, more than 4.5% is held by the ten largest clones.

The data were obtained in a study of Ad26.COV2.S vaccination and SARS-CoV-2 variants (dated by TCRdb to about 2021). As for the study more broadly: Sequencing of the TCRbeta repertoire served to evaluate the specificity and breadth of SARS-CoV-2-reactive T cell receptors following Ad26.COV2.S vaccination. The TCR-sequenced set comprised about 32 samples: roughly 19 Ad26.COV2.S vaccine recipients, 5 placebo recipients and 8 SARS-CoV-2 convalescent individuals.

The paper's findings and limits, for the study overall: Substantial breadth of spike-specific CD8+ and CD4+ T cell responses was reported after vaccination. Vaccine and placebo recipients had similar non-spike TCR breadth, a finding consistent with the vaccine containing only spike. Compared with placebo recipients, Ad26.COV2.S recipients showed higher spike-specific TCR breadth (P = 0.0014). According to the authors, total T cell responses may have been underestimated by the TCR breadth and depth analyses.

The specimen comprised peripheral blood, sampled after recovery from COVID-19. The sequence is built from TRBV7-9 and TRBJ2-7, with the D gene not confidently named. This TCR came from a human donor who had recovered from COVID-19. In nucleotides, the sequence is TGTGCCAGCAGCCAAAGCCGCTACGAGCAGTACTTC. Translated, this is CASSQSRYEQYF. The reference TRBV7-9 and TRBJ2-7 proteins fill in what lies around the CDR3, so the full variable domain reads DTGVSQNPRHKITKRGQNVTFRCDPISEHNRLYWYRQTLGQGPEFLTYFQNEAQLEKSRLLSDRFSAERPKGSFSTLEIQRTEQGDSAMYLCASSQSRYEQYFGPGTRLTVT.